The 17 T cell receptor beta chains listed next were all sequenced from one sample in a study of blood T cell repertoires in COVID-19. Clones were sequenced by immunoSEQ multiplex PCR, and TCRdb holds only the in-frame ones, with some missing. The table records roughly 200,000 clones, 70% to 85% of them present only once. Sequenced sample: peripheral blood. These receptors originate from a human donor in a cohort sampled during active COVID-19.

This sequence joins TRBV20-1 and TRBJ2-3, with 8 bases fitting TRBD2. J lost 0 bases, V lost 3 bases, and 20 bases had no gene match. CDR3 length: 20 residues. The germline gives CDR1 DFQATT, CDR2 SNEGSKA (reference sequence). DNA for the CDR3: TGCAGTGCTAGTTCCCTAGCGGGCCGGCAAAGGGGTTATAGCACAGATACGCAGTATTTT. Translating it yields CSASSLAGRQRGYSTDTQYF.

The V and J genes are TRBV29-1 and TRBJ2-3; D is uncertain. From germline, CDR1 is SQVTM and CDR2 ANQGSEA. This CDR3 contains 14 residues. V lost 5 bases to trimming and J lost 2 bases, with 14 bases between them. The CDR3 spells CSVPPRYLTDTQYF. In nucleotides, the CDR3 is TGCAGCGTTCCCCCCCGGTACCTCACAGATACGCAGTATTTT.

The rearrangement joins TRBV21-1 to TRBJ2-7; TRBD2 was called by the table and not checked on the DNA. TRBV21-1 is a pseudogene segment. The CDR3 consists of 11 residues. CDR3 DNA: TGTGCCAGCAGCCTAAACCACGAGCAGTACTTC. As protein: CASSLNHEQYF.

The rearrangement joins TRBV27 to TRBJ2-3, with D maybe TRBD1 (5 bases). This CDR3 region has 16 residues. CDR1 and CDR2 from the germline V gene are MNHEY and SMNVEV (reference sequence). The V end lost 1 base, the J end lost 0 bases, and 11 bases lay between the germline ends. CDR3: CASSLLVTASTDTQYF. In DNA, the CDR3 is TGTGCCAGCAGTTTATTAGTGACAGCTAGCACAGATACGCAGTATTTT.

V usage is TRBV27 and J usage is TRBJ2-5; tentative D call: TRBD2 (6 bases). This CDR3 contains 16 residues. V was shortened by 6 bases and J by 5 bases, with 22 bases between the two germline ends. From germline, CDR1 is MNHEY and CDR2 SMNVEV (reference sequence). CDR3 region: CASRGTFRGFRETQYF. For the CDR3, the DNA is TGTGCCAGCAGAGGGACTTTCCGGGGGTTTAGGGAGACCCAGTACTTC.

The V call is TRBV19, the J call TRBJ2-3; TRBD1 matches at 10 bases. The CDR3 totals 17 residues. CDR1 LNHDA and CDR2 SQIVND come from the germline V gene (reference sequence). The trim removed 5 bases at V and 0 bases at J, leaving 8 bases unmatched. The CDR3 loop is CASSALGTGVSTDTQYF. In DNA, the CDR3 is TGTGCCAGTAGTGCGCTGGGGACAGGGGTTAGCACAGATACGCAGTATTTT.

The rearrangement joins TRBV28 to TRBJ2-5, with TRBD2 matching 7 bases. This CDR3 has 15 amino acids. Germline-derived CDR1 and CDR2 are MDHEN and SYDVKM. The V segment lost 1 base and the J segment 6 bases; nucleotides outside the gene matches: 8. The CDR3 nucleotides read TGTGCCAGCAGTTTATCTTTCGGGGGAGGGAAGACCCAGTACTTC. It encodes CASSLSFGGGKTQYF.

This chain links TRBV28 with TRBJ2-1; D is unclear. The V end was cut by 1 base, the J end by 1 base, with 14 bases between. In germline, CDR1 is MDHEN, CDR2 SYDVKM. This CDR3 has 17 amino acids. CDR3 in amino acids: CASSLYTSGASYNEQFF. The CDR3 bases are TGTGCCAGCAGTTTATACACCTCGGGTGCGTCCTACAATGAGCAGTTCTTC.

The chain uses TRBV6-5 and TRBJ1-2; TRBD1 might be the D (5 bases). The CDR3 consists of 14 residues. Germline CDR1 MNHEY, CDR2 SVGAGI. Trimming took 6 bases from V and 8 from J, leaving 19 bases between them. The CDR3 coding sequence is TGTGCCAGCAGCGACAGCTCCCCAAGGGGAGGCTACACCTTC. This codes for CASSDSSPRGGYTF.

The V call is TRBV15, the J call TRBJ2-1, with 8 bases that match TRBD1. Germline V gene lookup returns CDR1 LNHNV and CDR2 YYDKDF (reference sequence). The length of the CDR3 is 16 residues. With 5 bases clipped from V and 6 bases from J, the junction kept 12 bases outside the gene matches. In nucleotides, the CDR3 is TGTGCCACCAGCGCCCAGACAGGGGCTCTCGGCAATGAGCAGTTCTTC. It specifies CATSAQTGALGNEQFF.

The chain couples TRBV18 to TRBJ1-1; D is undetermined. V was clipped by 6 bases and J by 1 base, with 9 bases between them. Germline V CDR1 and CDR2: KGHSH, LQKENI. The CDR3 is made up of 13 amino acids. The CDR3 bases are TGTGCCAGCTCCCTCACTGCGAACACTGAAGCTTTCTTT. Amino acids: CASSLTANTEAFF.

This clone was seen a few times. This rearrangement joins TRBV29-1 to TRBJ1-1, with no clear D. The CDR3 loop spans 13 amino acids. The V and J ends lost 7 bases and 1 base respectively, with 13 bases between them. CDR1 is SQVTM, CDR2 ANQGSEA, per germline. DNA for the CDR3: TGCAGCGCCTCTGGAGGGCCGAACACTGAAGCTTTCTTT. It translates to CSASGGPNTEAFF. The full variable domain, in which reference TRBV29-1 and TRBJ1-1 provide the parts outside the CDR3, is SAVISQKPSRDICQRGTSLTIQCQVDSQVTMMFWYRQQPGQSLTLIATANQGSEATYESGFVIDKFPISRPNLTFSTLTVSNMSPEDSSIYLCSASGGPNTEAFFGQGTRLTVV.

The chain employs TRBV5-6 and TRBJ2-3, with 7 bases lining up with TRBD2. Germline V lookup: CDR1 SGHDT, CDR2 YYEEEE. The CDR3 totals 15 residues. Losses at the gene ends were 4 bases for V and 1 base for J; bases not matched to a gene: 6. The CDR3 DNA reads TGTGCCAGCAGCGGGGAGGGAGCGGGCACAGATACGCAGTATTTT. Residues: CASSGEGAGTDTQYF. Supplemented by reference TRBV5-6 and TRBJ2-3, the full variable domain reads DAGVTQSPTHLIKTRGQQVTLRCSPKSGHDTVSWYQQALGQGPQFIFQYYEEEERQRGNFPDRFSGHQFPNYSSELNVNALLLGDSALYLCASSGEGAGTDTQYFGPGTRLTVL.

The chain combines TRBV5-8 with TRBJ2-2, with TRBD1 matching 8 bases. The CDR3 length is 15 residues. Germline V lookup: CDR1 SGHTS, CDR2 YDEGEE. Trimming at V came to 4 bases and at J to 3 bases, leaving 5 bases not matched to a gene. The DNA of the CDR3 is TGTGCCAGCAGCCCCGGACAGGGCCACACCGGGGAGCTGTTTTTT. Translated: CASSPGQGHTGELFF.

The rearrangement joins TRBV28 to TRBJ2-7; 12 bases agree with TRBD2. After removal of 2 bases from V and 3 bases from J, the junction contained 2 bases not matched to a gene. The germline V gene encodes CDR1 MDHEN and CDR2 SYDVKM. The CDR3 is made up of 15 amino acids. CDR3 sequence (DNA): TGTGCCAGCAGTTTACCGGGACTAGCGGGCTACGAGCAGTACTTC. Amino acids: CASSLPGLAGYEQYF.

This clone occurred a few times. V is TRBV11-2 and J is TRBJ2-1; 9 bases align to TRBD2. Trimming removed 6 bases from V and 10 bases from J; junction bases left unmatched: 7. This CDR3 contains 13 residues. Germline CDR1 SGHAT, CDR2 FQNNGV. The CDR3: CASSPTSGSEQFF. CDR3 DNA sequence: TGTGCCAGCAGTCCTACTAGCGGGTCAGAGCAGTTCTTC.

J is TRBJ1-6 and V is TRBV27; 10 positions agree with TRBD1. The CDR3 is 19 amino acids. Looked up from germline, CDR1 is MNHEY and CDR2 is SMNVEV (reference sequence). Losses at the gene ends were 1 base for V and 0 bases for J; bases not matched to a gene: 6. The CDR3 loop is CASSLLGGQGSSYNSPLHF. The CDR3 DNA follows: TGTGCCAGCAGTTTATTAGGGGGACAGGGGAGCTCCTATAATTCACCCCTCCACTTT.